The 9 T cell receptor beta chains below were found in one sample sequenced in a study of T cell responses to AZD1222 COVID-19 vaccine (dated by TCRdb to the early 2020s). The time point label, read with the paper, signifies: baseline before first vaccination. Libraries were made using the immunoSEQ multiplex PCR assay. The table was pulled from immuneACCESS by TCRdb, which kept in-frame rearrangements only. Such tables lose some clones; where checked, under half of the loss comes from unresolved V genes, and the rest has no known cause. In all, the sample holds around 77,000 clones, and 75% to 90% of those were seen once. The ten largest clones capture more than 2% of the sample. The source was peripheral blood, collected on day 0 of AZD1222 vaccination. The source is an adult in good health.

The rearrangement links TRBV6-2 or TRBV6-3 to TRBJ1-4; 9 bases match TRBD1. The J segment lost 0 bases and the V segment lost 2 bases, leaving 7 bases of the junction unmatched. CDR3 length equals 18 residues. Germline loops: CDR1 MNHEY, CDR2 SVGEGT. The CDR3 spells CASSYDRDREATNEKLFF. CDR3 sequence (DNA): TGTGCCAGCAGTTACGACCGGGACAGGGAAGCAACTAATGAAAAACTGTTTTTT.

This rearrangement joins TRBV5-1 to TRBJ2-2; tentatively, D is TRBD1 (5 bases). The CDR3 runs 16 residues. Trimming took 2 bases from V and 4 from J, leaving 15 bases between them. The germline CDR1 and CDR2 sequences are SGHRS and YFSETQ. In DNA, the CDR3 is TGCGCCAGCAGCTTAGGATCTCAGGGTCGCACCGGGGAGCTGTTTTTT. This encodes CASSLGSQGRTGELFF.

The chain combines TRBV18 with TRBJ2-7; tentatively, D is TRBD2 (6 bases). Germline V gene data show CDR1 as KGHSH and CDR2 as LQKENI. Trimming pared 1 base from V and 1 base from J, leaving 11 bases between. The CDR3 has 15 amino acids. As DNA, the CDR3 is TGTGCCAGCTCACCACTAGCGGTGAATTCCTACGAGCAGTACTTC. This codes for CASSPLAVNSYEQYF.

The chain links TRBV4-1 to TRBJ1-5; 9 bases agree with TRBD1. The CDR3 spans 18 residues. Per germline, CDR1 MGHRA and CDR2 YSYEKL. With 1 base clipped from V and 3 bases from J, the junction kept 10 bases outside the gene matches. The CDR3 nucleotides are TGCGCCAGCAGCCAAGGGGTCCCCGGGACAGGGTTCAATCAGCCCCAGCATTTT. Translating it yields CASSQGVPGTGFNQPQHF.

The chain recombines TRBV6-6 with TRBJ2-7; no clear D. With 8 bases removed from V and 2 bases from J, the gap between germline ends came to 7 bases. The CDR3 length is 11 residues. CDR1 MNHNY and CDR2 SVGAGI come from the germline V gene (reference sequence). The CDR3 DNA reads TGTGCCAGCTCGAATACCTACGAGCAGTACTTC. Protein product: CASSNTYEQYF.

The V gene is TRBV7-3, the J gene TRBJ2-5; no firm D call. CDR1 is SGHTA and CDR2 is FQGTGA in the germline V gene. The CDR3 runs 14 residues. Trimming shortened V by 1 base and J by 5 bases, and 11 bases separated the two germline ends. CDR3 loop: CASSLSRSAETQYF. CDR3 DNA: TGTGCCAGCAGCTTAAGCCGGTCAGCCGAGACCCAGTACTTC.

The V call is TRBV7-3, the J call TRBJ1-1; D perhaps matches TRBD1 (5 bases). V was pared by 1 base and J by 10 bases, with 13 bases between. This CDR3 spans 13 amino acids. Germline lookup yields CDR1 SGHTA and CDR2 FQGTGA. This chain's CDR3 is CASSLSVGTRAFF. For the CDR3, the DNA is TGTGCCAGCAGCTTAAGTGTGGGGACCAGAGCTTTCTTT.

CDR3 protein: CSARFEPKQFF. CDR3 sequence (DNA): TGCAGTGCTAGATTTGAGCCGAAGCAGTTCTTC. The chain links TRBV20-1 to TRBJ2-1; the D is unclear. The CDR3 sequence is 11 residues long. Germline V gene data show CDR1 as DFQATT and CDR2 as SNEGSKA (reference sequence). The germline V and J ends were trimmed by 2 bases and 11 bases, with 10 bases remaining between them.

The rearrangement joins TRBV10-3 to TRBJ1-2; no firm D call. Germline values: CDR1 ENHRY, CDR2 SYGVKD. Trimming removed 4 bases from V and 5 bases from J, with 11 bases in between. The CDR3 covers 13 residues. In nucleotides, the CDR3 is TGTGCCATCAGTGTCCGTCAGGAGTATGGCTACACCTTC. This sequence encodes CAISVRQEYGYTF.